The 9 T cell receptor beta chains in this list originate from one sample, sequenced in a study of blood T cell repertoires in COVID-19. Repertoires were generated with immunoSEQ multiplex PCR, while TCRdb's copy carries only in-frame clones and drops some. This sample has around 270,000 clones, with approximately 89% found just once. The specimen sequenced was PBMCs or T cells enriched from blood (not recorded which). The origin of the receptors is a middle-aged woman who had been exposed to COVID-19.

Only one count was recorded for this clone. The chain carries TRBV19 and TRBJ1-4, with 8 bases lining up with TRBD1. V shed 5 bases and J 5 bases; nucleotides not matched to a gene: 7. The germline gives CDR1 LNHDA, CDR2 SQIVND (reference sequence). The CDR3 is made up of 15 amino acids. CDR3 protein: CASSGRDRRNEKLFF. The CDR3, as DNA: TGTGCCAGTAGTGGCCGGGACAGGAGAAATGAAAAACTGTTTTTT.

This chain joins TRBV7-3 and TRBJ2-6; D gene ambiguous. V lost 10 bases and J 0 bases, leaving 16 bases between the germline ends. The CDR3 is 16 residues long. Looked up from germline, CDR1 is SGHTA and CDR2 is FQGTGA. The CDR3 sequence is CATSDTAGSGANVLTF. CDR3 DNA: TGTGCCACCTCTGACACGGCTGGCTCTGGGGCCAACGTCCTGACTTTC.

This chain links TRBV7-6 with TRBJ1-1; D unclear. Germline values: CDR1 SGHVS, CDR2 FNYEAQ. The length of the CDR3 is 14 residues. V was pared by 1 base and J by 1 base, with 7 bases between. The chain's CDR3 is CASSLGPGNTEAFF. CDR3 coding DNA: TGTGCCAGCAGCTTAGGTCCGGGGAACACTGAAGCTTTCTTT.

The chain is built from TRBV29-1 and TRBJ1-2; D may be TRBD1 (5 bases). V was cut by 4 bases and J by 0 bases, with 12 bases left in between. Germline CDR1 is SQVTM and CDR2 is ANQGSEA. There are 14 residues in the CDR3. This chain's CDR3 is CSVVDSPPNYGYTF. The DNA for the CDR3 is TGCAGCGTTGTTGACAGTCCCCCTAACTATGGCTACACCTTC.

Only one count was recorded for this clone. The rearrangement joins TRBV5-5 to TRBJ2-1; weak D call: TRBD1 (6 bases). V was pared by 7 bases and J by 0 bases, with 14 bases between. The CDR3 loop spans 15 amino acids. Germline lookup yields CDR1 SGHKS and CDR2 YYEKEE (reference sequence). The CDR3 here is CASSRADSSYNEQFF. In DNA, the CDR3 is TGTGCCAGCTCCCGAGCGGACAGCTCCTACAATGAGCAGTTCTTC.

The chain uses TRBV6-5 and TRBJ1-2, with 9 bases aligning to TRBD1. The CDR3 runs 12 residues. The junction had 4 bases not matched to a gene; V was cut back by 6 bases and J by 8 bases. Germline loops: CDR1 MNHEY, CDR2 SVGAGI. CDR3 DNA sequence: TGTGCCAGCAGATCCGGGACAGGGGGCTACACCTTC. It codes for CASRSGTGGYTF.

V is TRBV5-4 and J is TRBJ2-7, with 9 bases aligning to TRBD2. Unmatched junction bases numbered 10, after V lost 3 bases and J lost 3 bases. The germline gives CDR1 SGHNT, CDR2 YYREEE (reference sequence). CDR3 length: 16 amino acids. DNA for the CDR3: TGTGCCAGCAGCTCGTACCTAGCGGGGCGGATCTACGAGCAGTACTTC. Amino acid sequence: CASSSYLAGRIYEQYF.

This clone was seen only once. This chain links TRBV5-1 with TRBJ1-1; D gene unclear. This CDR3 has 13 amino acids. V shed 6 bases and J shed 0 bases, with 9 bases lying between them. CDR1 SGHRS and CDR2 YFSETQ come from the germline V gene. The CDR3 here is CASTWALNTEAFF. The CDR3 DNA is TGCGCCAGCACCTGGGCCTTGAACACTGAAGCTTTCTTT.

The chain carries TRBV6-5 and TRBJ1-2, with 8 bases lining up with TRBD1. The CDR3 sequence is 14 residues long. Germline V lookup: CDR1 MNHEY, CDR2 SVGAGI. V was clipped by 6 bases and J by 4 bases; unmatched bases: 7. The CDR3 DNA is TGTGCCAGCAGACTGACAGGGGATTTCTATGGCTACACCTTC. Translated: CASRLTGDFYGYTF.